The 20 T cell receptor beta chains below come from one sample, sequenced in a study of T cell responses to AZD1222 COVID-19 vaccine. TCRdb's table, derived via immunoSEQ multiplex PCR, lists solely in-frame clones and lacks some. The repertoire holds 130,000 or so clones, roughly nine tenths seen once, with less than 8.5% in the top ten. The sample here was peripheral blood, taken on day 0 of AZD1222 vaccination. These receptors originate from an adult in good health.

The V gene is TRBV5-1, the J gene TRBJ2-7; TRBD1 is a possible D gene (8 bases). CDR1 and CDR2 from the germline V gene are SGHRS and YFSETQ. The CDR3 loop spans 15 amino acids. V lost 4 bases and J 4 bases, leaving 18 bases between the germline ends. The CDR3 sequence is CASSVGQGGGYEQYF. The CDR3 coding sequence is TGCGCCAGCAGCGTCGGACAGGGAGGGGGATACGAGCAGTACTTC.

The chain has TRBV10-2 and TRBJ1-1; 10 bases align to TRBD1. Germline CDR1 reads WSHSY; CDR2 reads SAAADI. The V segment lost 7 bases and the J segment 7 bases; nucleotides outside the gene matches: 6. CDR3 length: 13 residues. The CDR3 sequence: CASKTGGGLEAFF. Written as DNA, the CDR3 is TGCGCCAGCAAGACAGGGGGCGGACTTGAAGCTTTCTTT.

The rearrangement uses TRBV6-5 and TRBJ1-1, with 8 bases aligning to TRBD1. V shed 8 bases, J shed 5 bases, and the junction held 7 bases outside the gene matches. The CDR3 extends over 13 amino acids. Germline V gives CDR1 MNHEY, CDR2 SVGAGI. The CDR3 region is CASCTGGCTEAFF. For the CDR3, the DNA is TGTGCCAGCTGTACAGGGGGTTGTACTGAAGCTTTCTTT.

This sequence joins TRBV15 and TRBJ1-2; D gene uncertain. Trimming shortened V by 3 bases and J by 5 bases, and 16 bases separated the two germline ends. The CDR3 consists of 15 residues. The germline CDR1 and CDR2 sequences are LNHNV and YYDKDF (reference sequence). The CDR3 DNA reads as TGTGCCACCAGCAGTCTCTTAGGGTCAGTATATGGCTACACCTTC. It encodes CATSSLLGSVYGYTF. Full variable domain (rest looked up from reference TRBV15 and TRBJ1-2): DAMVIQNPRYQVTQFGKPVTLSCSQTLNHNVMYWYQQKSSQAPKLLFHYYDKDFNNEADTPDNFQSRRPNTSFCFLDIRSPGLGDTAMYLCATSSLLGSVYGYTFGSGTRLTVV.

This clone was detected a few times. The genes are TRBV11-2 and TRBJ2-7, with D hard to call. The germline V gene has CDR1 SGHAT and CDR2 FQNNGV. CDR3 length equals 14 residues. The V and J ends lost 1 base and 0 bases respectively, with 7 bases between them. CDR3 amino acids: CASSLGRVSYEQYF. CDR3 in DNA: TGTGCCAGCAGCTTAGGAAGGGTCTCCTACGAGCAGTACTTC.

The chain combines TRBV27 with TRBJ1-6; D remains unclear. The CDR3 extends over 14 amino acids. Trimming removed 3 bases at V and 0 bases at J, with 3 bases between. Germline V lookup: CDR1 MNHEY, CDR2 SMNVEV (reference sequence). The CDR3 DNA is TGTGCCAGCAGTTTTACCTCCTATAATTCACCCCTCCACTTT. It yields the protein CASSFTSYNSPLHF.

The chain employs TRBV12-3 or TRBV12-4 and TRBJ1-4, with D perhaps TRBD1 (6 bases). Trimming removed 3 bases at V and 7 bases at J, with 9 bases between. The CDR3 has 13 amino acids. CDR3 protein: CASSLRGGEKLFF. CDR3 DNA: TGTGCCAGCAGTTTGAGGGGGGGTGAAAAACTGTTTTTT.

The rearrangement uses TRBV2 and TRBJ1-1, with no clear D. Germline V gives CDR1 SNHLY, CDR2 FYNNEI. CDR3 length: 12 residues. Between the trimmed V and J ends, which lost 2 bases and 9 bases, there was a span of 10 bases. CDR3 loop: CASSEQTSQAFF. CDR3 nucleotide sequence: TGTGCCAGCAGTGAACAAACCTCACAAGCTTTCTTT.

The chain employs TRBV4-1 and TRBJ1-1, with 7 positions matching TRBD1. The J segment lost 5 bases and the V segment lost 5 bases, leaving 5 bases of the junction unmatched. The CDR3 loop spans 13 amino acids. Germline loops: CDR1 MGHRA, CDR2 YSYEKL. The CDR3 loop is CASSGQGETEAFF. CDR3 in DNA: TGCGCCAGCAGCGGGCAGGGGGAAACTGAAGCTTTCTTT.

CDR3 residues: CASSPGTGGLGGYTF. Here the CDR3 DNA reads TGTGCCAGCAGTCCCGGGACAGGGGGCTTGGGTGGCTACACCTTC. The chain combines TRBV28 with TRBJ1-2; TRBD1 matches 12 bases. V trimming: 5 bases; J trimming: 7 bases; junction bases outside the gene matches: 8. Germline CDR1 reads MDHEN; CDR2 reads SYDVKM. The CDR3 has 15 amino acids.

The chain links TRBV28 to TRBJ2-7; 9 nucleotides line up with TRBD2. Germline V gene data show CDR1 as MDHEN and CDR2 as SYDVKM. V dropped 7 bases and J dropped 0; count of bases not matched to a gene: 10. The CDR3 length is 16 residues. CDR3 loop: CASTLAGLRSSYEQYF. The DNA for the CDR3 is TGTGCCAGCACCCTAGCGGGACTTCGGAGCTCCTACGAGCAGTACTTC.

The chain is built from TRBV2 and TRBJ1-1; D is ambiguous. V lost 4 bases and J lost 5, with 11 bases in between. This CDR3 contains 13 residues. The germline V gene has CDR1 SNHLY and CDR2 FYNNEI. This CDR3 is CASSGEGGTEAFF. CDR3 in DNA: TGTGCCAGCAGTGGAGAGGGTGGGACTGAAGCTTTCTTT.

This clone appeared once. For the CDR3, the DNA is TGTGCCAGCGGCGGCGGGCCGAACTATGGCTACACCTTC. Its protein product is CASGGGPNYGYTF. This rearrangement joins TRBV18 to TRBJ1-2; D gene unclear. This CDR3 has 13 residues. CDR1 is KGHSH, CDR2 LQKENI, per germline. The V gene lost 8 bases and the J gene lost 2 bases, with 12 bases spanning the gap.

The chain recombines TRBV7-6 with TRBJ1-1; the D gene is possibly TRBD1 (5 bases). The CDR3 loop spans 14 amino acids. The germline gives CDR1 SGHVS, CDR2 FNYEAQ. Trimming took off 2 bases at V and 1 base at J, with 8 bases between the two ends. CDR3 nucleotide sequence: TGTGCCAGCAGCTTATTGGGGGGGAACACTGAAGCTTTCTTT. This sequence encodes CASSLLGGNTEAFF.

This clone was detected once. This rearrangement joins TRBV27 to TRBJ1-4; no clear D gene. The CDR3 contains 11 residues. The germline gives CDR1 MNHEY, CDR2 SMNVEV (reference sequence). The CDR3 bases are TGTACGAGGGAGCCTAATGAAAAACTGTTTTTT. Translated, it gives CTREPNEKLFF.

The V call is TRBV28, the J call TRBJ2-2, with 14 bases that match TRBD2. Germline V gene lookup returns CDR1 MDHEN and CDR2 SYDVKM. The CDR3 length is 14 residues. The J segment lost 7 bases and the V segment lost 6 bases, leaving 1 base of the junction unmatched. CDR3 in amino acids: CASRGLAGVGELFF. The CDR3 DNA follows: TGTGCCAGCAGGGGACTAGCGGGAGTCGGGGAGCTGTTTTTT.

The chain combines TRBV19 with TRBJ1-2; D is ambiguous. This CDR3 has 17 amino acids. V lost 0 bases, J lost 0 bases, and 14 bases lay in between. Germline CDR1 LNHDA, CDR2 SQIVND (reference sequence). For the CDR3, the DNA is TGTGCCAGTAGTATAGAGTTTTTGGGGATAGCTAACTATGGCTACACCTTC. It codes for CASSIEFLGIANYGYTF.

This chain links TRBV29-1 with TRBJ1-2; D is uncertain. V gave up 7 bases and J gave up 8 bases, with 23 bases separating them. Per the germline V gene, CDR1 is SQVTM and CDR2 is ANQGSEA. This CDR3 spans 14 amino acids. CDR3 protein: CSARIGISRGGYTF. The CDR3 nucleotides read TGCAGCGCCCGAATAGGGATAAGTCGAGGGGGCTACACCTTC.

The CDR3 nucleotides read TGCGCCAGCAGCCGGAACCCGGCGGGGTACGAGCAGTACTTC. This codes for CASSRNPAGYEQYF. The rearrangement joins TRBV4-3 to TRBJ2-7, with a possible D match to TRBD2 (6 bases). CDR1 is LGHNA, CDR2 YSLEER, per germline. Trimming removed 4 bases at V and 4 bases at J, with 14 bases between. This CDR3 is built from 14 residues.

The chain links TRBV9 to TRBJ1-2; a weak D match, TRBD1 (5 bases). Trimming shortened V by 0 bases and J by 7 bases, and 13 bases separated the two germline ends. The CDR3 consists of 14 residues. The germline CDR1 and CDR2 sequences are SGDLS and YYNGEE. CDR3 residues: CASSVGRDYGGYTF. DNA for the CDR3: TGTGCCAGCAGCGTAGGTAGGGACTATGGTGGCTACACCTTC.